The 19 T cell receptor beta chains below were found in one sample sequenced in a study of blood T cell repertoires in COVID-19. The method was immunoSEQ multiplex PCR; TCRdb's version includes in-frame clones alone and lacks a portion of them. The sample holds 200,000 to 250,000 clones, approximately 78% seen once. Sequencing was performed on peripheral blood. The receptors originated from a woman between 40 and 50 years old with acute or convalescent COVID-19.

As DNA, the CDR3 is TGTGCCTGGACTAGACAGGGAACCTATGGCTACACCTTC. Encoded protein: CAWTRQGTYGYTF. This chain uses TRBV30 with TRBJ1-2; 7 nucleotides line up with TRBD1. The CDR3 consists of 13 residues. Germline values: CDR1 GTSNPN, CDR2 SVGIG (reference sequence). V shed 4 bases, J shed 4 bases, and the junction held 6 bases outside the gene matches.

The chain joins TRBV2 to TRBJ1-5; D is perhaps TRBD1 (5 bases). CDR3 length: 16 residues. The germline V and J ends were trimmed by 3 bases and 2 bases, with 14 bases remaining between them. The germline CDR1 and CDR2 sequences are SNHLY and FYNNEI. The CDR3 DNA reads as TGTGCCAGCAGTGAGTGGGGGGAGGGAGGCAATCAGCCCCAGCATTTT. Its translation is CASSEWGEGGNQPQHF.

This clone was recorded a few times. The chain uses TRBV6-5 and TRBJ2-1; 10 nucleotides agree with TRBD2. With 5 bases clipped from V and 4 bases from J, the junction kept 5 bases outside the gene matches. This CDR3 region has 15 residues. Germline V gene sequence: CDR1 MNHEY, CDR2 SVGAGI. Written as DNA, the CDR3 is TGTGCCAGCAGTATGAGCGGGAGGGGATACAATGAGCAGTTCTTC. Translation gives CASSMSGRGYNEQFF.

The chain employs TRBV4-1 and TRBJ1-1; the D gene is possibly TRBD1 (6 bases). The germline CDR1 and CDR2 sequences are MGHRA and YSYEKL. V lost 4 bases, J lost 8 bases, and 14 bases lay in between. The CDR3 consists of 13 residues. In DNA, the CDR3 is TGCGCCAGCAGCCCAGGGGCCGGCAGGGAAGCTTTCTTT. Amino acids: CASSPGAGREAFF.

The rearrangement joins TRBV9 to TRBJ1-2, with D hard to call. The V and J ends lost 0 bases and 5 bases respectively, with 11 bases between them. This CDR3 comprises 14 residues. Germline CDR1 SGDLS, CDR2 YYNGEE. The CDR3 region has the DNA TGTGCCAGCAGCGTAGTCGGAGGGAATTATGGCTACACCTTC. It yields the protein CASSVVGGNYGYTF.

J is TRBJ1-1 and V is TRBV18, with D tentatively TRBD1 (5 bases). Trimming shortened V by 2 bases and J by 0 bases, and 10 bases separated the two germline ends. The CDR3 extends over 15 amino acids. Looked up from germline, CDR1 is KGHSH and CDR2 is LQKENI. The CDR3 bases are TGTGCCAGCTCACCAGAGACAGCCGTGAACACTGAAGCTTTCTTT. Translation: CASSPETAVNTEAFF.

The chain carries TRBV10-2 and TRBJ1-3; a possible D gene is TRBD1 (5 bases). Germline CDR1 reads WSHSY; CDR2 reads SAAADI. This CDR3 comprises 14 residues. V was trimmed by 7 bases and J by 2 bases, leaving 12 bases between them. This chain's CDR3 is CASTLGGAGNTIYF. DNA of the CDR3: TGCGCCAGCACGCTGGGGGGGGCTGGAAACACCATATATTTT.

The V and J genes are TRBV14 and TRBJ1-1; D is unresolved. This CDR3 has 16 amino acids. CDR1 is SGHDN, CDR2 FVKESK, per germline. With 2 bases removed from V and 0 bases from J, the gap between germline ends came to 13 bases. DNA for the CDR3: TGTGCCAGCAGCCAACGGGTAGGGAGGTTGAACACTGAAGCTTTCTTT. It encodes CASSQRVGRLNTEAFF.

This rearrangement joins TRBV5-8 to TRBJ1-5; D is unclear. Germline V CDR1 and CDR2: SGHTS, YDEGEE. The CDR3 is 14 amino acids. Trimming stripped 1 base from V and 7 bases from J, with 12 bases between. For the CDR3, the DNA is TGTGCCAGCAGCTTGCGGTTCTTCGGGCAGCCCCAGCATTTT. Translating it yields CASSLRFFGQPQHF.

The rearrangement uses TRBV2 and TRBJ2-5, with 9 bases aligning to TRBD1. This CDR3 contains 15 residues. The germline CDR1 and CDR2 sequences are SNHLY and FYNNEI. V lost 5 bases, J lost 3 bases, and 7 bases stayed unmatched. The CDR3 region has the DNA TGTGCCAGCAGTATGGACAGGGGCGGAGAAGAGACCCAGTACTTC. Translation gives CASSMDRGGEETQYF.

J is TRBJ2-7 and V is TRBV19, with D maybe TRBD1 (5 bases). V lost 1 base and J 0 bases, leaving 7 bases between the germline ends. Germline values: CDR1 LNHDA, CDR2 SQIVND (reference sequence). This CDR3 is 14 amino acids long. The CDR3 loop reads CASSIGQSSYEQYF. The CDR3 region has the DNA TGTGCCAGTAGTATAGGACAGAGCTCCTACGAGCAGTACTTC.

The CDR3 coding sequence is TGTGCCAGCAGTCAAAATAATTCACCCCTCCACTTT. Translating gives CASSQNNSPLHF. The gene calls are TRBV27 and TRBJ1-6; the D is unclear. The V end was cut by 5 bases, the J end by 5 bases, with 4 bases between. Germline CDR1 reads MNHEY; CDR2 reads SMNVEV (reference sequence). The CDR3 is 12 residues long.

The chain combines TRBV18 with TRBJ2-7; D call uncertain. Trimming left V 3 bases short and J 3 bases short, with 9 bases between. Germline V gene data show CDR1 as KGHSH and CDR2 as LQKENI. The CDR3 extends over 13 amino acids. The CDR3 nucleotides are TGTGCCAGCTCACCGGAGCGAATCTACGAGCAGTACTTC. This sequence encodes CASSPERIYEQYF.

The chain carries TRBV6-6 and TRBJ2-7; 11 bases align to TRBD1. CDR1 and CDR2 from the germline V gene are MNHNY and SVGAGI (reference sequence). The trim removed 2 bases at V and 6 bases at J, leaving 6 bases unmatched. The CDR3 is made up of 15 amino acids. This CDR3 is CASSYERDRGAEQYF. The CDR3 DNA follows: TGTGCCAGCAGTTACGAGAGGGACAGGGGGGCCGAGCAGTACTTC.

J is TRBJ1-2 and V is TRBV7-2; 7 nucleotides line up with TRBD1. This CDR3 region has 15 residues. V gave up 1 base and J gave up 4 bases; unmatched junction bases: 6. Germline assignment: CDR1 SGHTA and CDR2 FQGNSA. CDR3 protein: CASSLEGGRSYGYTF. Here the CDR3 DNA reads TGTGCCAGCAGCTTAGAAGGGGGCAGGAGCTATGGCTACACCTTC.

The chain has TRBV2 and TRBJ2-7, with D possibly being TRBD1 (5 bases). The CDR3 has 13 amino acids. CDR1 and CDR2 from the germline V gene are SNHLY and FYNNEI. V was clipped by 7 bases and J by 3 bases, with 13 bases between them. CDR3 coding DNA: TGTGCCAGCACCAAAGACAGAGACTACGAGCAGTACTTC. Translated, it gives CASTKDRDYEQYF. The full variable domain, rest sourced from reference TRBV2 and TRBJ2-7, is EPEVTQTPSHQVTQMGQEVILRCVPISNHLYFYWYRQILGQKVEFLVSFYNNEISEKSEIFDDQFSVERPDGSNFTLKIRSTKLEDSAMYFCASTKDRDYEQYFGPGTRLTVT.

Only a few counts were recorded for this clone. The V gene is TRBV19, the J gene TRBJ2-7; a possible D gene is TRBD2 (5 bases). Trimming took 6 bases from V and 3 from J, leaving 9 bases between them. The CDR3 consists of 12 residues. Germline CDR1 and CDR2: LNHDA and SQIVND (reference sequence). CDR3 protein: CASSGEFYEQYF. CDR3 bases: TGTGCCAGTAGCGGGGAATTCTACGAGCAGTACTTC.

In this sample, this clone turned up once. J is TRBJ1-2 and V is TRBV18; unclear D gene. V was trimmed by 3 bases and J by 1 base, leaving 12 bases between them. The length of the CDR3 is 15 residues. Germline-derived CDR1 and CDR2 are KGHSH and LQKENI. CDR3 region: CASSPQTKFNYGYTF. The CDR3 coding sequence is TGTGCCAGCTCACCCCAGACAAAATTTAACTATGGCTACACCTTC.

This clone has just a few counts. CDR3 bases: TGTGCCAGCAGCTTAATAGGGGGCCATTCACCCCTCCACTTT. Residues: CASSLIGGHSPLHF. The chain carries TRBV7-3 and TRBJ1-6; TRBD1 aligns across 7 bases. Germline V CDR1 and CDR2: SGHTA, FQGTGA. Trimming took 1 base from V and 8 from J; bases not matched to a gene: 2. The CDR3 is 14 residues long.